The rows below give T cell receptor beta chains drawn from one sample of a study of T cells in Graves' hyperthyroidism and ophthalmopathy. TCRdb analysed the multiplex PCR reads with MiXCR anew, one entry per CDR3 protein. Seen here are around 500,000 distinct CDR3 sequences, about 16% observed once, and the top ten hold approximately 30%. Specimen: blood. The source of these receptors is a woman in her thirties with Graves' ophthalmopathy. Both conserved end residues are part of each CDR3. A D gene is named only where the DNA matches it firmly. Rows may omit the clone size; those that give it use once, few, many or a size class.

many,-,TRBJ2-5,TRBV6-1,CASSSSDSKETQYF,TGTGCCAGCAGTTCGTCAGACAGCAAAGAGACCCAGTACTTC
few,TRBD2,TRBJ2-3,TRBV20-1,CSARLDLAGDTQYF,TGCAGTGCTAGATTAGACCTAGCGGGAGATACGCAGTATTTT
-,TRBD1,TRBJ1-5,TRBV6-1,CASTEGQGAQPQHF,TGTGCCAGCACGGAGGGACAGGGCGCTCAGCCCCAGCATTTT
many,TRBD1,TRBJ2-7,TRBV20-1,CSVIQGAYHYEQYF,TGCAGTGTCATACAGGGGGCCTATCACTACGAGCAGTACTTC
many,TRBD2,TRBJ2-3,TRBV12-3/TRBV12-4,CASSLSSGRIDTQYF,TGTGCCAGCAGTTTGTCTAGCGGGAGAATAGATACGCAGTATTTT
few,-,TRBJ1-5,TRBV20-1,CSARGLSNQPQHF,TGCAGTGCTAGAGGACTGAGTAATCAGCCCCAGCATTTT
many,TRBD2,TRBJ2-3,TRBV5-1,CASSLAGGDTQYF,TGCGCCAGCAGCCTAGCGGGAGGGGATACGCAGTATTTT
few,TRBD1,TRBJ2-7,TRBV18,CASSSGQGTSEQYF,TGTGCCAGCTCATCGGGACAGGGGACCTCCGAGCAGTACTTC
-,TRBD1,TRBJ2-1,TRBV9,CASSETGTENNEQFF,TGTGCCAGCAGCGAGACCGGGACAGAAAACAATGAGCAGTTCTTC
few,TRBD1,TRBJ1-6,TRBV6-5,CASSYSGQWSSYNSPLHF,TGTGCCAGCAGTTACTCGGGACAGTGGAGCTCCTATAATTCACCCCTCCACTTT
many,-,TRBJ2-7,TRBV2,CASEFRGRLEQYF,TGTGCCAGCGAGTTCCGGGGGCGTCTCGAGCAGTACTTC
-,-,TRBJ2-4,TRBV5-8,CASSLPLGSVAKNIQYF,TGTGCCAGCAGCTTGCCCCTCGGATCCGTAGCCAAAAACATTCAGTACTTC
-,-,TRBJ1-2,TRBV7-2,CASSVGVGQEYGYTF,TGTGCCAGCAGCGTAGGGGTGGGACAAGAATATGGCTACACCTTC
many,-,TRBJ1-5,TRBV6-1,CASSETYGRRSHQPQHF,TGTGCCAGCAGTGAAACATACGGCCGCCGGTCCCATCAGCCCCAGCATTTT
many,-,TRBJ1-1,TRBV11-2,CASSFGTEAFF,TGTGCCAGCAGCTTCGGGACTGAAGCTTTCTTT
-,TRBD2,TRBJ2-3,TRBV19,CASNSGTSGTDTQYF,TGTGCCAGTAATTCCGGGACTAGCGGAACAGATACGCAGTATTTT
many,-,TRBJ2-7,TRBV20-1,CSANRWREQYF,TGCAGTGCTAACCGTTGGAGGGAGCAGTACTTC
few,-,TRBJ2-7,TRBV5-1,CASSPGTAEQYF,TGCGCCAGCAGCCCCGGGACCGCCGAGCAGTACTTC
-,TRBD1,TRBJ2-4,TRBV5-5,CASSYWDRLAKNIQYF,TGTGCCAGCAGCTACTGGGACAGACTAGCCAAAAACATTCAGTACTTC
few,-,TRBJ2-1,TRBV18,CASSPPSPGTSYNEQFF,TGTGCCAGCTCACCACCGTCACCGGGCACCTCCTACAATGAGCAGTTCTTC
few,TRBD2,TRBJ2-7,TRBV20-1,CSSLWEGVRDEQYF,TGCAGTTCACTTTGGGAGGGAGTTCGGGATGAGCAGTACTTC
once,-,TRBJ2-2,TRBV6-1,CASKRRDDTGELFF,TGTGCCAGCAAGAGGCGGGACGACACCGGGGAGCTGTTTTTT
-,-,TRBJ1-5,TRBV19,CASSMNLGGSSNQPQHF,TGTGCCAGTAGTATGAATCTCGGGGGCAGCAGCAATCAGCCCCAGCATTTT
-,-,TRBJ2-2,TRBV15,CATSRVRSAGELFF,TGTGCCACCAGCAGAGTTCGCTCCGCCGGGGAGCTGTTTTTT
few,-,TRBJ1-1,TRBV5-1,CASSALGTGTEAFF,TGCGCCAGCAGCGCTCTAGGGACGGGAACTGAAGCTTTCTTT
many,-,TRBJ2-2,TRBV4-2,CASSQDGLLTGELFF,TGTGCCAGCAGCCAAGATGGCCTTCTCACCGGGGAGCTGTTTTTT
few,TRBD1,TRBJ2-1,TRBV18,CASSPSGQAYNEQFF,TGTGCCAGCTCACCCAGCGGACAGGCTTACAATGAGCAGTTCTTC
-,TRBD1,TRBJ1-2,TRBV7-3,CASSAQQVSGTANYGYTF,TGTGCCAGCAGCGCCCAGCAAGTGTCCGGGACAGCGAACTATGGCTACACCTTC
many,-,TRBJ2-2,TRBV7-3,CASSLDRRTGELFF,TGTGCCAGCAGCTTAGACAGGCGAACCGGGGAGCTGTTTTTT
many,TRBD1,TRBJ2-7,TRBV12-5,CASGSPDRPYEQYF,TGTGCTAGTGGCTCCCCGGACAGGCCCTACGAGCAGTACTTC
-,-,TRBJ1-2,TRBV6-2/TRBV6-3,CASSFARTDEDGYTF,TGTGCCAGCAGTTTTGCTCGGACAGATGAAGATGGCTACACCTTC
few,-,TRBJ1-5,TRBV20-1,CSATIARSDQPQHF,TGCAGTGCTACTATTGCCAGGAGTGATCAGCCCCAGCATTTT
many,TRBD2,TRBJ2-7,TRBV28,CASSPLGLAGGEQYF,TGTGCCAGCAGTCCGTTGGGACTAGCGGGAGGCGAGCAGTACTTC
-,TRBD1,TRBJ1-4,TRBV6-1,CASSRGGEGVKLFF,TGTGCCAGCAGCCGAGGGGGCGAAGGGGTAAAACTGTTTTTT
-,-,TRBJ2-1,TRBV25-1,CASKTGVEQFF,TGTGCCTCCAAGACAGGAGTTGAGCAGTTCTTC
-,-,TRBJ2-2,TRBV10-3,CAMGPHTGELFF,TGTGCCATGGGGCCACACACCGGGGAGCTGTTTTTT
many,-,TRBJ1-1,TRBV12-3/TRBV12-4,CASRLFYEAFF,TGTGCCAGCAGATTATTCTATGAAGCTTTCTTT
few,TRBD1,TRBJ1-2,TRBV2,CASSRRAGGNYGYTF,TGTGCCAGCAGTCGTAGGGCAGGGGGCAACTATGGCTACACCTTC
few,-,TRBJ1-4,TRBV12-5,CASGLPQGGEKLFF,TGTGCTAGTGGTTTGCCACAGGGAGGTGAAAAACTGTTTTTT
-,TRBD2,TRBJ2-3,TRBV19,CASSGGGAFRDTQYF,TGTGCCAGTAGTGGGGGAGGGGCGTTCCGAGATACGCAGTATTTT
few,-,TRBJ1-5,TRBV28,CASSPGADQPQHF,TGTGCCAGCAGTCCCGGGGCGGATCAGCCCCAGCATTTT
-,-,TRBJ1-1,TRBV3-1,CASSQDMGSEAFF,TGTGCCAGCAGCCAAGATATGGGAAGCGAAGCTTTCTTT
many,TRBD1,TRBJ2-5,TRBV24-1,CATSDWTGLEETQYF,TGTGCCACCAGTGACTGGACAGGGTTGGAGGAGACCCAGTACTTC
few,-,TRBJ2-6,TRBV24-1,CATSVGGATGANVLTF,TGTGCCACCAGTGTCGGAGGGGCTACTGGGGCCAACGTCCTGACTTTC
-,-,TRBJ1-4,TRBV7-9,CASSLSYTEKLFF,TGTGCCAGCAGCTTATCCTACACAGAAAAACTGTTTTTT